The sequence of this T cell receptor (beta chain) was determined in a study of immune evolution from preneoplasia to lung adenocarcinoma. The germline CDR1 and CDR2 sequences are MNHEY and SVGAGI. V was clipped by 8 bases and J by 9 bases; unmatched bases: 10. There are 13 residues in the CDR3. The table came from immunoSEQ multiplex PCR; TCRdb's copy has only in-frame clones and leaves some out. The sample yields 8,500 to 14,000 clones, 75% to 90% seen once. Material: FFPE invasive lung adenocarcinoma tissue. The receptor comes from a person between 65 and 79 years old with invasive lung adenocarcinoma. The V gene is TRBV6-5, the J gene TRBJ1-5; 7 bases fit TRBD1. The CDR3 protein is CASGQGDVWPQHF. The CDR3 nucleotides read TGTGCCAGCGGGCAGGGGGATGTTTGGCCCCAGCATTTT.